This passage covers 23 T cell receptor beta chains from one sample sequenced in a study of T-cell reconstitution after alpha-beta-depleted transplantation in children. Unique molecular identifiers were built into the TCRbeta library. A single record per CDR3 protein comes from TCRdb applying MiXCR to the PCR reads. The sample carries more than 200,000 distinct CDR3 sequences, about 25% recorded once. The sample was PBMCs, taken before TCRalphabeta/CD19-depleted stem cell transplant. These receptor sequences come from a girl aged 2-10 years with Fanconi anemia, due to receive a stem cell transplant.

This clonotype was recorded at least ten times. The gene calls are TRBV29-1 and TRBJ2-5; possible D gene TRBD1, 5 bases. The CDR3 runs 12 residues. Deletions cut 8 bases from V and 5 bases from J, with 15 bases between. Germline lookup yields CDR1 SQVTM and CDR2 ANQGSEA. CDR3 loop: CSQSQGSETQYF. CDR3 coding DNA: TGCAGCCAGAGCCAGGGTAGCGAGACCCAGTACTTC.

This clonotype was seen many times. The chain joins TRBV29-1 to TRBJ2-1; D is uncertain. The length of the CDR3 is 13 residues. V dropped 4 bases and J dropped 3 bases, with 10 bases sitting between them. Per the germline V gene, CDR1 is SQVTM and CDR2 is ANQGSEA. Here the CDR3 DNA reads TGCAGCGTTGGCGGTCTCGGCTACAATGAGCAGTTCTTC. Protein: CSVGGLGYNEQFF.

This clonotype has only a few counts. This chain links TRBV7-2 with TRBJ2-7; 7 bases fit TRBD1. This CDR3 comprises 15 residues. In germline, CDR1 is SGHTA, CDR2 FQGNSA. Trimming at V came to 5 bases and at J to 3 bases, leaving 10 bases not matched to a gene. CDR3 coding DNA: TGTGCCAGCAGCCACCCCGGGACAGTCCTCTACGAGCAGTACTTC. Translated, it gives CASSHPGTVLYEQYF.

This chain joins TRBV20-1 and TRBJ2-7; 7 positions agree with TRBD2. V lost 3 bases to trimming and J lost 2 bases; unmatched junction nucleotides: 7. The CDR3 is made up of 14 amino acids. CDR1 is DFQATT and CDR2 is SNEGSKA in the germline V gene (reference sequence). CDR3 protein: CSASPNSGPYEQYF. The CDR3, as DNA: TGCAGTGCTAGCCCGAATAGCGGGCCCTACGAGCAGTACTTC.

This clonotype was recorded once. This chain connects TRBV29-1 to TRBJ2-7, with D hard to call. The CDR3 contains 13 residues. The germline gives CDR1 SQVTM, CDR2 ANQGSEA. Between the trimmed V and J ends, which lost 4 bases and 3 bases, there was a span of 13 bases. The DNA for the CDR3 is TGCAGCGTTGGGCCCGGGTACGACTACGAGCAGTACTTC. It specifies CSVGPGYDYEQYF.

This clonotype has more than one count but fewer than ten. The J gene is TRBJ2-3, the V gene TRBV6-1; maybe TRBD1 (6 bases). The CDR3 contains 14 residues. CDR1 and CDR2 from the germline V gene are MNHNS and SASEGT. V dropped 7 bases and J dropped 6 bases, with 17 bases sitting between them. The CDR3 here is CASINGQPRDTQYF. The CDR3 DNA sequence: TGTGCCAGCATCAATGGACAGCCTCGGGATACGCAGTATTTT.

This sequence joins TRBV6-1 and TRBJ2-3; 11 bases are a match to TRBD2. Germline lookup yields CDR1 MNHNS and CDR2 SASEGT. This CDR3 contains 14 residues. Trimming at V came to 6 bases and at J to 1 base, leaving 0 bases not matched to a gene. CDR3 DNA: TGTGCCAGCAGGGGACTAGCGGGCACAGATACGCAGTATTTT. Translation: CASRGLAGTDTQYF.

The V and J genes are TRBV7-2 and TRBJ1-2, with D maybe TRBD1 (5 bases). CDR3 length: 14 residues. The V and J ends lost 2 bases and 1 base respectively, with 8 bases between them. Germline CDR1 and CDR2: SGHTA and FQGNSA. The CDR3 reads CASSLFDSNYGYTF. The CDR3 DNA reads as TGTGCCAGCAGCTTATTCGACAGTAACTATGGCTACACCTTC.

This clonotype was seen more than once but under ten times. The chain has TRBV29-1 and TRBJ1-1; D is unresolved. V was pared by 3 bases and J by 0 bases, with 8 bases between. This CDR3 has 13 amino acids. Germline V CDR1 and CDR2: SQVTM, ANQGSEA. CDR3 in amino acids: CSVDNNMNTEAFF. CDR3 in DNA: TGCAGCGTTGACAATAACATGAACACTGAAGCTTTCTTT. The whole variable domain, remainder taken from reference TRBV29-1 and TRBJ1-1, is SAVISQKPSRDICQRGTSLTIQCQVDSQVTMMFWYRQQPGQSLTLIATANQGSEATYESGFVIDKFPISRPNLTFSTLTVSNMSPEDSSIYLCSVDNNMNTEAFFGQGTRLTVV.

Only a few counts were recorded for this clonotype. This chain connects TRBV28 to TRBJ2-7; TRBD1 aligns across 10 bases. This CDR3 has 13 residues. V lost 6 bases to trimming and J lost 2 bases; unmatched junction nucleotides: 1. CDR1 and CDR2 from the germline V gene are MDHEN and SYDVKM. The CDR3 region has the DNA TGTGCCAGCAGGACAGGGGGCCCCTACGAGCAGTACTTC. It yields the protein CASRTGGPYEQYF.

The gene calls are TRBV10-3 and TRBJ1-2, with D maybe TRBD1 (5 bases). CDR3 length: 13 residues. The ends were cut back, 6 bases at V and 2 bases at J, with 10 bases in the middle. Germline V gene data show CDR1 as ENHRY and CDR2 as SYGVKD. DNA for the CDR3: TGTGCCATCAGACCGACAGAAAACTATGGCTACACCTTC. Its translation: CAIRPTENYGYTF.

The rearrangement uses TRBV7-9 and TRBJ2-1, with 8 bases identical to TRBD1. The V gene's germline CDR1 is SEHNR and CDR2 FQNEAQ (reference sequence). Trimming took 6 bases from V and 7 from J; bases not matched to a gene: 11. The CDR3 spans 15 residues. DNA for the CDR3: TGTGCCAGCAGGTGCCCGGGACAGGAGGGGAATGAGCAGTTCTTC. Translating it yields CASRCPGQEGNEQFF.

Only one count was recorded for this clonotype. The rearrangement uses TRBV6-5 and TRBJ2-3; 9 nucleotides agree with TRBD2. CDR3 length: 14 amino acids. CDR1 is MNHEY and CDR2 is SVGAGI in the germline V gene. V was pared by 0 bases and J by 5 bases, with 0 bases of the junction left unmatched. CDR3: CASSYSTSGDTQYF. CDR3 nucleotides: TGTGCCAGCAGTTACTCGACTAGCGGAGATACGCAGTATTTT.

The chain couples TRBV20-1 to TRBJ2-1, with D unclear. Germline V lookup: CDR1 DFQATT, CDR2 SNEGSKA (reference sequence). V lost 6 bases to trimming and J lost 0 bases, with 12 bases between them. The CDR3 loop spans 14 amino acids. CDR3 in DNA: TGCAGTGCAACTCCGAGGAGCTCCTACAATGAGCAGTTCTTC. Its translation is CSATPRSSYNEQFF.

CDR3 amino acids: CSAPERLATITDTQYF. The CDR3 DNA sequence: TGCAGTGCCCCGGAACGGCTAGCAACCATCACAGATACGCAGTATTTT. The chain recombines TRBV20-1 with TRBJ2-3, with D perhaps TRBD2 (5 bases). The CDR3 runs to 16 residues. CDR1 and CDR2 (germline): DFQATT, SNEGSKA (reference sequence). V was shortened by 6 bases and J by 2 bases, with 21 bases between the two germline ends.

There are many counts of this clonotype. The CDR3 DNA is TGCAGCGTCGATGGGGAGGGCTCCTACGAGCAGTACTTC. This encodes CSVDGEGSYEQYF. The J gene is TRBJ2-7, the V gene TRBV29-1; 7 nucleotides align to TRBD2. The CDR3 consists of 13 residues. Germline V gene data show CDR1 as SQVTM and CDR2 as ANQGSEA. V lost 6 bases and J lost 0; bases outside the gene matches: 5.

This clonotype has a count of ten or more. The gene calls are TRBV18 and TRBJ2-7, with TRBD2 as a possible D gene (5 bases). Germline CDR1 KGHSH, CDR2 LQKENI. V dropped 5 bases and J dropped 3 bases, with 11 bases sitting between them. This CDR3 spans 13 amino acids. In nucleotides, the CDR3 is TGTGCCAGCTCAACTCACCGGGACTACGAGCAGTACTTC. Encoded protein: CASSTHRDYEQYF.

This clonotype has at least ten counts. This chain links TRBV5-6 with TRBJ1-4; D gene ambiguous. Germline V lookup: CDR1 SGHDT, CDR2 YYEEEE. The CDR3 has 14 amino acids. The V gene lost 4 bases and the J gene lost 8 bases, with 15 bases spanning the gap. The CDR3 loop is CASSHPSYPEKLFF. The CDR3 DNA reads as TGTGCCAGCAGCCACCCATCATATCCCGAAAAACTGTTTTTT.

In this sample, this clonotype turned up many times. V is TRBV4-2 and J is TRBJ2-2; D unclear. From germline, CDR1 is LGHNA and CDR2 YNFKEQ. V lost 5 bases, J lost 4 bases, and 8 bases lay in between. The CDR3 totals 13 residues. DNA of the CDR3: TGTGCCAGCAGCGGTAGCTTCACCGGGGAGCTGTTTTTT. Encoded protein: CASSGSFTGELFF.

This clonotype was observed a few times. This clone may be a read error of a much larger clone one base away. The chain combines TRBV6-1 with TRBJ2-3; 13 nucleotides align to TRBD2. CDR1 and CDR2 from the germline V gene are MNHNS and SASEGT. The junction had 4 bases not matched to a gene; V was cut back by 5 bases and J by 2 bases. The CDR3 loop spans 16 amino acids. CDR3: CASSQLAGGTTDTQYF. The CDR3 coding sequence is TGTGCCAGCAGTCAACTAGCGGGGGGGACCACAGATACGCAGTATTTT.

This clonotype was seen a handful of times. The rearrangement uses TRBV28 and TRBJ1-1, with no clear D. The CDR3 consists of 13 residues. The V end lost 4 bases, the J end lost 8 bases, and 14 bases lay between the germline ends. The germline V gene has CDR1 MDHEN and CDR2 SYDVKM. DNA of the CDR3: TGTGCCAGCAGTTGGGCAGCCCCAACCGAAGCTTTCTTT. Residues: CASSWAAPTEAFF.

This clonotype was found a few times. The chain has TRBV29-1 and TRBJ1-1; D gene unclear. Germline lookup yields CDR1 SQVTM and CDR2 ANQGSEA. With 0 bases removed from V and 3 bases from J, the gap between germline ends came to 5 bases. CDR3 length equals 12 residues. The CDR3 DNA is TGCAGCGTTGAAGAAGGCTACACTGAAGCTTTCTTT. It specifies CSVEEGYTEAFF.

The chain carries TRBV11-2 and TRBJ2-5, with 7 bases matching TRBD2. This CDR3 is built from 19 residues. The junction had 16 bases not matched to a gene; V was cut back by 2 bases and J by 1 base. Germline V lookup: CDR1 SGHAT, CDR2 FQNNGV. The DNA for the CDR3 is TGTGCCAGCAGCTTATTCCGGGACTACTATTCAAATCCCCAAGAGACCCAGTACTTC. Translating gives CASSLFRDYYSNPQETQYF.